A selection of T cell receptor beta chains follows, all from one sample in a study of OX40 agonist ivuxolimab in advanced cancers. Assay: immunoSEQ multiplex PCR; the TCRdb copy retains only in-frame clones and omits some. The sample lists fewer than 8,500 clones, roughly 71% seen once, with over 40% in the top ten. The source was CD4+ or CD8+ T cells sorted from blood, collected in a trial of the OX40 agonist ivuxolimab. All receptors derive from an adult with an advanced solid tumor such as melanoma, head and neck, liver or kidney cancer. CDR3s include the opening cysteine and the closing phenylalanine or tryptophan. Each record gives: clone size, V gene, D gene, CDR3 protein. The D gene is left open where the match is weak. Some rows have no size entry. The others give once, few or many, or a class for an expanded clone.

abundance: medium-sized; v_gene: TRBV7-3; d_gene: NA; CDR3aa: CASSITMNTEAFF
abundance: NA; v_gene: TRBV7-9; d_gene: NA; CDR3aa: CASSLVWNSPLHF
abundance: NA; v_gene: TRBV27; d_gene: NA; CDR3aa: CASAIGVYTEAFF
abundance: NA; v_gene: TRBV7-6; d_gene: NA; CDR3aa: CASSRANQGGSPLHF
abundance: NA; v_gene: TRBV2; d_gene: TRBD1; CDR3aa: CASRGQGSNYGYTF
abundance: NA; v_gene: TRBV5-1; d_gene: NA; CDR3aa: CASSLAGISTDTQYF
abundance: NA; v_gene: TRBV6-6; d_gene: NA; CDR3aa: CASSYSNQAGYTF
abundance: NA; v_gene: TRBV6-5; d_gene: TRBD1; CDR3aa: CASSYLTRQGDQPQHF
abundance: NA; v_gene: TRBV7-6; d_gene: TRBD2; CDR3aa: CASSLASGGQYNEQFF
abundance: NA; v_gene: TRBV18; d_gene: TRBD2; CDR3aa: CASSPSGGGYNEQFF
abundance: medium-sized; v_gene: TRBV9; d_gene: NA; CDR3aa: CASSVHGTSVGEQYF
abundance: NA; v_gene: TRBV9; d_gene: TRBD2; CDR3aa: CASSNGGASFYNEQFF
abundance: NA; v_gene: TRBV7-2; d_gene: TRBD2; CDR3aa: CASSLGAGTSGVNEQFF
abundance: NA; v_gene: TRBV5-1; d_gene: TRBD1; CDR3aa: CASSLAQGAAYNEQFF
abundance: medium-sized; v_gene: TRBV4-3; d_gene: TRBD1; CDR3aa: CASSQDQGTAYRYGYTF
abundance: NA; v_gene: TRBV14; d_gene: TRBD1; CDR3aa: CASSRGTGVVETQYF
abundance: NA; v_gene: TRBV7-9; d_gene: TRBD1; CDR3aa: CAIGAGGIRDEQFF
abundance: NA; v_gene: TRBV19; d_gene: TRBD1; CDR3aa: CASSAPGDRGVGELFF
abundance: NA; v_gene: TRBV9; d_gene: NA; CDR3aa: CASSVAPPRGDGNQPQHF
abundance: few; v_gene: TRBV7-9; d_gene: TRBD2; CDR3aa: CASRQSERGGLDEQFF
abundance: NA; v_gene: TRBV21-1; d_gene: NA; CDR3aa: CASSKVAQSSYEQYF
abundance: NA; v_gene: TRBV7-3; d_gene: NA; CDR3aa: CASSLTRDRRRSGANVLTF
abundance: NA; v_gene: TRBV7-9; d_gene: TRBD1; CDR3aa: CASSHQGDRGLEQYF
abundance: NA; v_gene: TRBV29-1; d_gene: NA; CDR3aa: CSVEGTSRGHSYNEQFF
abundance: NA; v_gene: TRBV2; d_gene: NA; CDR3aa: CASMREVAYGYTF
abundance: once; v_gene: TRBV7-4; d_gene: TRBD2; CDR3aa: CASSGGTSGGLFEQYF
abundance: NA; v_gene: TRBV21-1; d_gene: NA; CDR3aa: CASSKGFLRGGPDTQYF
abundance: NA; v_gene: TRBV14; d_gene: NA; CDR3aa: CASSPDRYYEQYF
abundance: NA; v_gene: TRBV7-9; d_gene: TRBD2; CDR3aa: CASTQTSEGYNEQFF
abundance: NA; v_gene: TRBV23-1; d_gene: NA; CDR3aa: CASSHRLRTYTQYF
abundance: NA; v_gene: TRBV4-2; d_gene: NA; CDR3aa: CASSQGRRAKNIQYF
abundance: NA; v_gene: TRBV5-4; d_gene: NA; CDR3aa: CASSLAGVGPQAFF
abundance: NA; v_gene: TRBV5-6; d_gene: NA; CDR3aa: CASSLASEYRSYNEQFF
abundance: few; v_gene: TRBV2; d_gene: NA; CDR3aa: CASTKTRRGSTGELFF
abundance: NA; v_gene: TRBV5-6; d_gene: TRBD2; CDR3aa: CASSLQRGGRMETQYF
abundance: once; v_gene: TRBV27; d_gene: NA; CDR3aa: CASSLTGNYGYTF
abundance: once; v_gene: TRBV13; d_gene: TRBD2; CDR3aa: CASSHPLAGMIEQFF
abundance: NA; v_gene: TRBV7-2; d_gene: TRBD2; CDR3aa: CASSLDGGTSYEQYF
abundance: NA; v_gene: TRBV6-5; d_gene: NA; CDR3aa: CASSQGFSGANVLTF
abundance: NA; v_gene: TRBV9; d_gene: NA; CDR3aa: CASRTRGLGGEQETQYF
abundance: NA; v_gene: TRBV9; d_gene: NA; CDR3aa: CASSVAGGAGDTQYF
abundance: NA; v_gene: TRBV5-5; d_gene: NA; CDR3aa: CASSPRTGFHEQYF
abundance: NA; v_gene: TRBV6-6; d_gene: NA; CDR3aa: CASSYMALSADTQYF
abundance: NA; v_gene: TRBV2; d_gene: TRBD1; CDR3aa: CASSLDRAREKLFF